The 18 T cell receptor beta chains in this list originate from one sample, sequenced in a study of cytomegalovirus exposure and HLA in healthy donors (dated by TCRdb to about 2017). The library was obtained by the immunoSEQ multiplex PCR assay. For the multiplex PCR, a mixture combining 60 forward primers for TCR Vbeta segments and 13 reverse primers for TCR Jbeta segments was used. TCRdb limited this immuneACCESS table to in-frame rearrangements with V and J called. A share of clones is missing; checked studies link under half to unresolved V genes, and the rest is unexplained. This sample gives 150,000 to 180,000 clones in total; about 80% of them show up just once. The ten largest account for 4% of the sample. The sequenced sample consisted of PBMCs. These TCRs come from a woman in her 40s in good health and CMV-seronegative.

Turning to this clone: This specimen includes other DNA sequences encoding the same CDR3. CDR3 DNA sequence: TGCGCCAGCAGCTTAACGGGAGGGGGAACAGATACGCAGTATTTT. Translated, it gives CASSLTGGGTDTQYF. The chain uses TRBV5-1 and TRBJ2-3, with TRBD2 matching over 8 bases. J lost 3 bases, V lost 2 bases, and 5 bases had no gene match. In germline, CDR1 is SGHRS, CDR2 YFSETQ. The length of the CDR3 is 15 residues.

The V and J genes are TRBV7-8 and TRBJ2-7, with D possibly matching TRBD2 (6 bases). The CDR3 sequence is 16 residues long. Germline V gene lookup returns CDR1 SGHVS and CDR2 FQNEAQ. The ends were cut back, 1 base at V and 2 bases at J, with 15 bases in the middle. CDR3: CASSLDRGVITYEQYF. CDR3 sequence (DNA): TGTGCCAGCAGCTTAGACCGCGGGGTGATCACCTACGAGCAGTACTTC.

The CDR3 loop is CAWSGLQGANTEAFF. The CDR3 nucleotides are TGTGCCTGGAGTGGCCTACAGGGGGCGAACACTGAAGCTTTCTTT. The chain has TRBV30 and TRBJ1-1; TRBD1 matches 9 bases. The CDR3 spans 15 residues. The trim removed 1 base at V and 1 base at J, leaving 4 bases unmatched. Per germline, CDR1 GTSNPN and CDR2 SVGIG (reference sequence).

V usage is TRBV7-2 and J usage is TRBJ1-6; TRBD1 is a possible D gene (5 bases). The germline V gene encodes CDR1 SGHTA and CDR2 FQGNSA. V lost 5 bases, J lost 6 bases, and 11 bases lay in between. CDR3 size: 14 residues. The CDR3 coding sequence is TGTGCCAGCAGCCGGGACTCGGCTAATTCACCCCTCCACTTT. This sequence encodes CASSRDSANSPLHF.

Written as DNA, the CDR3 is TGTGCCAGCAGCCAAGATACGCAGTATTTT. As protein: CASSQDTQYF. V and J are TRBV28 and TRBJ2-3; no firm D call. This CDR3 comprises 10 residues. V was shortened by 6 bases and J by 5 bases, with 3 bases between the two germline ends. Germline lookup yields CDR1 MDHEN and CDR2 SYDVKM.

The genes are TRBV5-1 and TRBJ2-6; no reliable D call. This CDR3 region has 19 residues. CDR1 is SGHRS and CDR2 is YFSETQ in the germline V gene. V lost 0 bases to trimming and J lost 4 bases, with 20 bases between them. CDR3 loop: CASSLAVSSGPYGANVLTF. CDR3 DNA: TGCGCCAGCAGCTTGGCAGTCTCTTCAGGCCCGTACGGGGCCAACGTCCTGACTTTC.

V gene TRBV9 combines with J gene TRBJ1-1, with a weak D call TRBD1 (6 bases). The CDR3 loop spans 13 amino acids. Per germline, CDR1 SGDLS and CDR2 YYNGEE. The V end was cut by 6 bases, the J end by 3 bases, with 12 bases between. Here the CDR3 reads CASKPPGDTEAFF. The CDR3 region has the DNA TGTGCCAGCAAGCCCCCAGGGGACACTGAAGCTTTCTTT. Full variable domain (missing parts from reference TRBV9 and TRBJ1-1): DSGVTQTPKHLITATGQRVTLRCSPRSGDLSVYWYQQSLDQGLQFLIQYYNGEERAKGNILERFSAQQFPDLHSELNLSSLELGDSALYFCASKPPGDTEAFFGQGTRLTVV.

V is TRBV7-9 and J is TRBJ1-5; D is possibly TRBD1 (6 bases). The V end lost 6 bases, the J end lost 4 bases, and 13 bases lay between the germline ends. Germline V lookup: CDR1 SEHNR, CDR2 FQNEAQ (reference sequence). The CDR3 totals 14 residues. The CDR3 sequence is CASREGGVNQPQHF. CDR3 sequence (DNA): TGTGCCAGCAGAGAAGGGGGGGTGAATCAGCCCCAGCATTTT.

J is TRBJ1-2 and V is TRBV6-5; 9 positions agree with TRBD1. This CDR3 is 15 amino acids long. The V gene's germline CDR1 is MNHEY and CDR2 SVGAGI. V lost 5 bases and J lost 7; bases outside the gene matches: 11. CDR3 bases: TGTGCCAGCAGTCGCGGACACAGGGGGCAGGGTGGCTACACCTTC. It encodes CASSRGHRGQGGYTF.

This clone has only one observation. The V and J genes are TRBV27 and TRBJ2-1, with 8 bases that match TRBD2. The CDR3 contains 16 residues. Looked up from germline, CDR1 is MNHEY and CDR2 is SMNVEV (reference sequence). V trimming: 4 bases; J trimming: 5 bases; junction bases outside the gene matches: 10. The CDR3 sequence: CASSSGTSGTHNEQFF. The DNA for the CDR3 is TGTGCCAGCAGTTCCGGTACTAGCGGAACCCACAATGAGCAGTTCTTC.

The rearrangement links TRBV28 to TRBJ2-7; D gene unclear. Deletions cut 2 bases from V and 3 bases from J, with 11 bases between. The CDR3 totals 14 residues. CDR1 MDHEN and CDR2 SYDVKM come from the germline V gene. The chain's CDR3 is CASSLEQSYYEQYF. The CDR3 DNA reads TGTGCCAGCAGTTTAGAACAGAGTTACTACGAGCAGTACTTC. Combining the CDR3 with reference TRBV28 and TRBJ2-7 gives the whole variable domain DVKVTQSSRYLVKRTGEKVFLECVQDMDHENMFWYRQDPGLGLRLIYFSYDVKMKEKGDIPEGYSVSREKKERFSLILESASTNQTSMYLCASSLEQSYYEQYFGPGTRLTVT.

This chain connects TRBV19 to TRBJ1-5; TRBD1 matches 9 bases. The CDR3 totals 14 residues. After removal of 7 bases from V and 7 bases from J, the junction contained 8 bases not matched to a gene. Germline V gene lookup returns CDR1 LNHDA and CDR2 SQIVND (reference sequence). CDR3 nucleotide sequence: TGTGCCAGTACCCAGGACAGGGGAGGACAGCCCCAGCATTTT. It yields the protein CASTQDRGGQPQHF.

This sequence joins TRBV5-1 and TRBJ1-1; 7 positions agree with TRBD1. The CDR3 length is 15 residues. The junction had 8 bases not matched to a gene; V was cut back by 2 bases and J by 4 bases. CDR1 and CDR2 (germline): SGHRS, YFSETQ. The CDR3 sequence is CASSFAGAGGTEAFF. The CDR3 nucleotides read TGCGCCAGCAGCTTTGCAGGAGCAGGGGGCACTGAAGCTTTCTTT.

The rearrangement uses TRBV4-1 and TRBJ2-7; TRBD2 agrees at 7 bases. The CDR3 extends over 16 amino acids. With 4 bases clipped from V and 0 bases from J, the junction kept 9 bases outside the gene matches. Per germline, CDR1 MGHRA and CDR2 YSYEKL. CDR3 amino acids: CASSPILAASSYEQYF. CDR3 DNA: TGCGCCAGCAGCCCAATCCTAGCGGCTAGCTCCTACGAGCAGTACTTC.

V gene TRBV6-6 combines with J gene TRBJ2-7; TRBD2 matches at 7 bases. Trimming took 2 bases from V and 1 from J; bases not matched to a gene: 8. This CDR3 spans 16 amino acids. Looked up from germline, CDR1 is MNHNY and CDR2 is SVGAGI (reference sequence). The CDR3 region has the DNA TGTGCCAGCAGTTACGGGGGGGGAGGGTTTTCCTACGAGCAGTACTTC. Its translation is CASSYGGGGFSYEQYF.

V usage is TRBV14 and J usage is TRBJ1-4, with a possible D match to TRBD1 (5 bases). The CDR3 covers 14 residues. The V end was cut by 0 bases, the J end by 8 bases, with 10 bases between. Germline assignment: CDR1 SGHDN and CDR2 FVKESK. The CDR3 DNA is TGTGCCAGCAGCCAAGACGCAGGGAGGGAAAAACTGTTTTTT. Translation: CASSQDAGREKLFF.

CDR3: CSVALDSYTDTQYF. CDR3 DNA: TGCAGCGTAGCCCTGGACAGTTACACAGATACGCAGTATTTT. The rearrangement joins TRBV29-1 to TRBJ2-3; possible D gene TRBD1, 6 bases. Trimming pared 6 bases from V and 2 bases from J, leaving 15 bases between. CDR3 length equals 14 residues. The germline gives CDR1 SQVTM, CDR2 ANQGSEA.

The J gene is TRBJ1-5, the V gene TRBV28; possibly TRBD1 for D (6 bases). The CDR3 covers 13 residues. Germline CDR1 is MDHEN and CDR2 is SYDVKM. V lost 11 bases to trimming and J lost 4 bases, with 15 bases between them. CDR3 amino acids: CAGSGVRNQPQHF. DNA for the CDR3: TGTGCCGGATCAGGGGTACGGAATCAGCCCCAGCATTTT.